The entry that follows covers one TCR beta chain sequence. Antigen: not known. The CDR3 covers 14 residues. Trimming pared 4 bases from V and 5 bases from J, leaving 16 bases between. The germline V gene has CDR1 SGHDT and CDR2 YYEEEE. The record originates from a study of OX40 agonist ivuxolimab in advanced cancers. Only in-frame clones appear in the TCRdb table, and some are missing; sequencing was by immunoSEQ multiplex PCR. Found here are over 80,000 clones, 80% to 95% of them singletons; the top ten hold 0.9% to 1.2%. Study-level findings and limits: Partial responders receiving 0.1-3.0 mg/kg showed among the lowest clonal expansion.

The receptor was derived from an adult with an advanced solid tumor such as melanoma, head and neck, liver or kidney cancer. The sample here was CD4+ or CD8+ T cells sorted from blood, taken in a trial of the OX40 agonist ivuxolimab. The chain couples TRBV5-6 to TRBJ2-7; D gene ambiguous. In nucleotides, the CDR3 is TGTGCCAGCAGCAAGACACCCGTCCTCCACGAGCAGTACTTC. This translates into CASSKTPVLHEQYF.